A single sample gave rise to the 12 T cell receptor beta chains below, sequenced in a study of cytotoxic CD8 clonotypes in ibrutinib-treated CLL. Here immunoSEQ multiplex PCR was the method, and the copy in TCRdb shows in-frame clones only, minus some. The table lists about 200,000 clones, approximately 72% of them singletons. The material sequenced was PBMCs, taken after 24 months of ibrutinib treatment. These receptors all come from a human donor with chronic lymphocytic leukemia.

The rearrangement links TRBV6-1 to TRBJ2-3; the match to TRBD1 covers 7 bases. The V gene end was trimmed by 8 bases and the J gene end by 0 bases; junction bases not matched to a gene: 5. Per germline, CDR1 MNHNS and CDR2 SASEGT. CDR3 length: 14 residues. CDR3 coding DNA: TGTGCCAGCGGGCAGGGGGATAGCACAGATACGCAGTATTTT. Translation: CASGQGDSTDTQYF.

The chain joins TRBV6-6 to TRBJ1-1; no definite D call. Germline values: CDR1 MNHNY, CDR2 SVGAGI (reference sequence). This CDR3 spans 14 amino acids. Between the trimmed V and J ends, which lost 0 bases and 4 bases, there was a span of 9 bases. As DNA, the CDR3 is TGTGCCAGCAGTTACTCGCTGTCGGGCACTGAAGCTTTCTTT. Protein: CASSYSLSGTEAFF.

The rearrangement joins TRBV9 to TRBJ2-2; the match to TRBD1 covers 8 bases. The CDR3 length is 16 residues. The V segment lost 2 bases and the J segment 1 base; nucleotides outside the gene matches: 4. Germline CDR1 reads SGDLS; CDR2 reads YYNGEE. The chain's CDR3 is CASSVSGQVNTGELFF. CDR3 DNA: TGTGCCAGCAGCGTTTCGGGACAGGTGAACACCGGGGAGCTGTTTTTT.

This clone was detected only a few times. The chain employs TRBV6-1 and TRBJ1-5; D gene ambiguous. Trimming took off 4 bases at V and 3 bases at J, with 4 bases between the two ends. Germline V lookup: CDR1 MNHNS, CDR2 SASEGT. CDR3 length equals 12 residues. CDR3 bases: TGTGCCAGCAGTGGAAACAATCAGCCCCAGCATTTT. Protein product: CASSGNNQPQHF.

The rearrangement uses TRBV5-5 and TRBJ2-7, with TRBD1 as a possible D gene (6 bases). V dropped 4 bases and J dropped 0 bases, with 17 bases sitting between them. The CDR3 sequence is 16 residues long. Germline loops: CDR1 SGHKS, CDR2 YYEKEE (reference sequence). CDR3 DNA sequence: TGTGCCAGCAGCCGGTATGGGGGCGGAAACTCCTACGAGCAGTACTTC. As protein: CASSRYGGGNSYEQYF.

This clone has just one count. This chain joins TRBV4-1 and TRBJ2-7; tentative D call: TRBD2 (5 bases). CDR1 and CDR2 (germline): MGHRA, YSYEKL. The CDR3 loop spans 13 amino acids. V lost 1 base and J lost 5, with 9 bases in between. The CDR3 sequence: CASSQGLFDEQYF. In DNA, the CDR3 is TGCGCCAGCAGCCAAGGACTATTCGACGAGCAGTACTTC.

The CDR3 DNA reads as TGTGCCACGGGGGCGTCTAGTTATGGCTACACCTTC. Its protein product is CATGASSYGYTF. The chain recombines TRBV6-1 with TRBJ1-2; a possible D gene is TRBD1 (6 bases). CDR1 is MNHNS and CDR2 is SASEGT in the germline V gene. V was shortened by 10 bases and J by 5 bases, with 14 bases between the two germline ends. This CDR3 region has 12 residues.

This clone is a singleton in its sample. The chain couples TRBV7-6 to TRBJ2-3; weak D call: TRBD2 (7 bases). Germline loops: CDR1 SGHVS, CDR2 FNYEAQ. V lost 5 bases and J 6 bases, leaving 15 bases between the germline ends. The CDR3 length is 14 residues. CDR3: CASSPGGAIDTQYF. The CDR3 DNA sequence: TGTGCCAGCAGCCCGGGGGGCGCAATCGATACGCAGTATTTT. Complete variable domain (other parts from reference TRBV7-6 and TRBJ2-3): GAGVSQSPRYKVTKRGQDVALRCDPISGHVSLYWYRQALGQGPEFLTYFNYEAQQDKSGLPNDRFSAERPEGSISTLTIQRTEQRDSAMYRCASSPGGAIDTQYFGPGTRLTVL.

This clone came up a few times. The chain joins TRBV18 to TRBJ2-5; TRBD2 aligns across 14 bases. The V segment lost 3 bases and the J segment 3 bases; nucleotides outside the gene matches: 15. The CDR3 spans 20 residues. Germline CDR1 is KGHSH and CDR2 is LQKENI. For the CDR3, the DNA is TGTGCCAGCTCACCTATGGGTTCCGCGGGACTAGCGGGAGTAAAAGAGACCCAGTACTTC. Translated: CASSPMGSAGLAGVKETQYF. The full variable domain, with the rest looked up from reference TRBV18 and TRBJ2-5, is NAGVMQNPRHLVRRRGQEARLRCSPMKGHSHVYWYRQLPEEGLKFMVYLQKENIIDESGMPKERFSAEFPKEGPSILRIQQVVRGDSAAYFCASSPMGSAGLAGVKETQYFGPGTRLLVL.

The chain joins TRBV7-2 to TRBJ2-3; weak D call: TRBD1 (5 bases). This CDR3 has 13 residues. Germline loops: CDR1 SGHTA, CDR2 FQGNSA. Trimming pared 1 base from V and 4 bases from J, leaving 6 bases between. CDR3 in amino acids: CASSLEQADTQYF. The CDR3 coding sequence is TGTGCCAGCAGCTTAGAACAGGCAGATACGCAGTATTTT.

V gene TRBV9 combines with J gene TRBJ1-1; the D gene is possibly TRBD1 (5 bases). The CDR3 has 14 residues. The germline V and J ends were trimmed by 0 bases and 4 bases, with 10 bases remaining between them. CDR1 is SGDLS, CDR2 YYNGEE, per germline. The CDR3 protein is CASSVDGGITEAFF. For the CDR3, the DNA is TGTGCCAGCAGCGTAGATGGGGGGATCACTGAAGCTTTCTTT.

The V call is TRBV10-3, the J call TRBJ1-2; D possibly corresponds to TRBD1 (5 bases). V was shortened by 11 bases and J by 4 bases, with 14 bases between the two germline ends. From germline, CDR1 is ENHRY and CDR2 SYGVKD. This CDR3 has 12 amino acids. CDR3 coding DNA: TGTGCCGCCTGGGGCGGACTCTATGGCTACACCTTC. Protein: CAAWGGLYGYTF.